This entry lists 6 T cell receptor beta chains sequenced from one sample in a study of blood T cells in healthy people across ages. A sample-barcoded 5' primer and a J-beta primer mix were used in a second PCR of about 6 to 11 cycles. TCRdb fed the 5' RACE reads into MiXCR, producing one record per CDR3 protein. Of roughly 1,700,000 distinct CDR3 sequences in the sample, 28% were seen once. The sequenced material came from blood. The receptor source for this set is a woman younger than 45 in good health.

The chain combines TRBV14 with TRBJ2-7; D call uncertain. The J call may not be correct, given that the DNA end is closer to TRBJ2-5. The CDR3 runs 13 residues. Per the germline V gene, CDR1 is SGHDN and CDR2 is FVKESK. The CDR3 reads CASSPHMGETQYF. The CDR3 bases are TGTGCCAGCAGCCCCCACATGGGAGAGACCCAGTACTTC.

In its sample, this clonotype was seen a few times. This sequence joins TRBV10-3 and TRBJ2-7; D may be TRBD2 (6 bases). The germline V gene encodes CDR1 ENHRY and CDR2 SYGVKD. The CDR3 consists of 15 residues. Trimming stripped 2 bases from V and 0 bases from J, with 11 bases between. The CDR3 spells CAISERDGSSYEQYF. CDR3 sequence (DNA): TGTGCCATCAGTGAGAGGGACGGGAGCTCCTACGAGCAGTACTTC.

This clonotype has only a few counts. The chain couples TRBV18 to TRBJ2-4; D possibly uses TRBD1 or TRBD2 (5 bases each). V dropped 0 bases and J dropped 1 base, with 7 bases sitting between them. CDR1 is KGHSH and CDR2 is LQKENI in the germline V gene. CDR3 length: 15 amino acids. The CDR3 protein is CASSPPGEAKNIQYF. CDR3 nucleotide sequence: TGTGCCAGCTCACCACCGGGGGAGGCCAAAAACATTCAGTACTTC.

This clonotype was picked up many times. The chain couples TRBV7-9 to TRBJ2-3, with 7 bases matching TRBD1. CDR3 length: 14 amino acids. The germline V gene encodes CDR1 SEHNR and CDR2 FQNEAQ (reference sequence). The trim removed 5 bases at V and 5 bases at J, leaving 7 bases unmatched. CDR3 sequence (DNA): TGTGCCAGCAGCACAGACAGGGTCGGAGATACGCAGTATTTT. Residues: CASSTDRVGDTQYF.

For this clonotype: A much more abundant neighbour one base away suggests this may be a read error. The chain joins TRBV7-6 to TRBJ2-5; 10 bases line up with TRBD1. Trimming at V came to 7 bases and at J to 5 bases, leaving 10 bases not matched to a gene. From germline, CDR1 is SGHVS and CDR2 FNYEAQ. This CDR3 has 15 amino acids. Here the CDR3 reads CASNSWTGGIETQYF. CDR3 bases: TGTGCCAGCAACTCCTGGACAGGGGGGATCGAGACCCAGTACTTC.

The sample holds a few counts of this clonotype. The CDR3 sequence: CASSLQRGESSGANVLTF. In nucleotides, the CDR3 is TGTGCCAGCAGCTTGCAGCGGGGGGAATCATCTGGGGCCAACGTCCTGACTTTC. The J gene is TRBJ2-6, the V gene TRBV7-3, with 9 positions matching TRBD2. This CDR3 is built from 18 residues. From germline, CDR1 is SGHTA and CDR2 FQGTGA. Trimming removed 3 bases from V and 1 base from J; junction bases left unmatched: 7.